This paragraph covers one TCR beta chain sequence. This specimen includes other DNA sequences encoding the same CDR3. This specimen belongs to a study of T cell changes during pregnancy in multiple sclerosis. Assay used: immunoSEQ multiplex PCR; TCRdb lists only in-frame clones, some missing. This sample has tens of thousands of clones; more than 90% occur once, and the top ten carry roughly 3.9%. Trimming removed 3 bases from V and 1 base from J; junction bases left unmatched: 4. The CDR3 spans 14 residues. The germline gives CDR1 SQVTM, CDR2 ANQGSEA. The TCR sequence derives from a female donor in good health, enrolled as a control in a pregnancy study. The chain carries TRBV29-1 and TRBJ1-1, with 8 bases fitting TRBD1. This material consisted of peripheral blood, taken after pregnancy. CDR3 amino acids: CSVDSGTGNTEAFF. CDR3 bases: TGCAGCGTTGATTCCGGGACAGGGAACACTGAAGCTTTCTTT.